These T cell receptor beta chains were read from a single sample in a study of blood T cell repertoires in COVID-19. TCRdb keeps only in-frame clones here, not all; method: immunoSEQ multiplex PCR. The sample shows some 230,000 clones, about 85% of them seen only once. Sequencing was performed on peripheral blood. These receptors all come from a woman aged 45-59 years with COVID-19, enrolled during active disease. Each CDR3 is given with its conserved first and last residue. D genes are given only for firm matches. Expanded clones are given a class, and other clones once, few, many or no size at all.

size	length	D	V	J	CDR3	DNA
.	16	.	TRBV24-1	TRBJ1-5	CATPRKAFWGNQPQHF	TGTGCCACCCCGCGGAAGGCATTCTGGGGCAATCAGCCCCAGCATTTT
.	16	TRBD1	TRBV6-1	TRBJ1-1	CASSEGVMDRGTEAFF	TGTGCCAGCAGTGAAGGCGTAATGGACAGGGGAACTGAAGCTTTCTTT
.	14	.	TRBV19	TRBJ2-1	CASTSLGRSGEQFF	TGTGCCAGTACCTCCCTGGGCAGGTCGGGGGAGCAGTTCTTC
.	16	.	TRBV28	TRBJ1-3	CASKTVGLGHRNTIYF	TGTGCCAGCAAGACGGTGGGTCTTGGGCATAGGAACACCATATATTTT
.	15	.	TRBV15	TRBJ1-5	CATSRERFSNQPQHF	TGTGCCACCAGCAGAGAGAGGTTTAGCAATCAGCCCCAGCATTTT
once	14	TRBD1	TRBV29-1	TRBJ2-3	CSARGGQGTDTQYF	TGCAGCGCCCGGGGGGGACAGGGGACAGATACGCAGTATTTT
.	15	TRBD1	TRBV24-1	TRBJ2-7	CATSDWGTGGYEQYF	TGTGCCACCAGTGATTGGGGGACAGGGGGCTACGAGCAGTACTTC
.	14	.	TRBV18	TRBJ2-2	CASSPLQNTGELFF	TGTGCCAGCTCACCACTCCAGAACACCGGGGAGCTGTTTTTT
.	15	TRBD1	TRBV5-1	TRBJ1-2	CASSSGQGGNYGYTF	TGCGCCAGCAGCTCCGGACAGGGGGGTAACTATGGCTACACCTTC
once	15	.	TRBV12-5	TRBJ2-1	CASGPRPGSYNEQFF	TGTGCTAGTGGCCCTCGCCCCGGCTCCTACAATGAGCAGTTCTTC
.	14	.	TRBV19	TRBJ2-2	CASRTQGRSGELFF	TGTGCCAGTAGGACACAGGGCCGAAGCGGGGAGCTGTTTTTT
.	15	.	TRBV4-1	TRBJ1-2	CASSQDAIKEGSYTF	TGCGCCAGCAGCCAAGATGCTATCAAGGAGGGGAGCTACACCTTC
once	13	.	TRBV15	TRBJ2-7	CATSTGDTYEQYF	TGTGCCACCAGCACAGGTGATACCTACGAGCAGTACTTC
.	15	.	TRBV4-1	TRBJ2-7	CASSQYLQGGLEQYF	TGCGCCAGCAGCCAATACCTTCAGGGTGGTCTCGAGCAGTACTTC
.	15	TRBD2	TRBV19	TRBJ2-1	CASSPGGGSYNEQFF	TGTGCCAGTAGCCCCGGCGGGGGCTCCTACAATGAGCAGTTCTTC
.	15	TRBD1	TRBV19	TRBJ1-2	CASSQRRQGDYGYTF	TGTGCCAGTTCCCAACGACGACAGGGTGACTATGGCTACACCTTC
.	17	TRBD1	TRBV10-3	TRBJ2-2	CAISEVTGTLLAGELFF	TGTGCCATCAGTGAAGTGACAGGGACCCTATTAGCCGGGGAGCTGTTTTTT
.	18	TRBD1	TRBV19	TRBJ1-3	CASRPLGQGQTSGNTIYF	TGTGCCAGTCGCCCCCTCGGGCAGGGACAGACATCTGGAAACACCATATATTTT
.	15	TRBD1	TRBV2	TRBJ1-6	CASKSFGTDNSPLHF	TGTGCCAGTAAAAGCTTCGGGACAGACAATTCACCCCTCCACTTT
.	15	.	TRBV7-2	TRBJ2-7	CASSSRTPLGYEQYF	TGTGCCAGCAGCTCACGGACACCGCTGGGCTACGAGCAGTACTTC
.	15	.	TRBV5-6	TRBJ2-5	CASSPLGVLQETQYF	TGTGCCAGCAGCCCCCTGGGAGTCCTCCAAGAGACCCAGTACTTC
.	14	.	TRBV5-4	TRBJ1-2	CASSGGQRHGGYTF	TGTGCCAGCAGCGGGGGCCAGCGCCATGGTGGCTACACCTTC
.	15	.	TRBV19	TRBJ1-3	CASSPRGSSGNTIYF	TGTGCCAGTAGTCCCCGGGGGAGCTCTGGAAACACCATATATTTT
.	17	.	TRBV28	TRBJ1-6	CASSLFDTGSYNSPLHF	TGTGCCAGCAGTTTATTTGACACAGGCTCCTATAATTCACCCCTCCACTTT
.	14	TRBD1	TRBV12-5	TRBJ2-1	CASGSDRSYNEQFF	TGTGCTAGTGGCTCGGACAGGTCCTACAATGAGCAGTTCTTC
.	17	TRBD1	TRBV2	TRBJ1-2	CASRGQGRDSFSYGYTF	TGTGCCAGCAGAGGCCAGGGACGGGACAGCTTTTCCTATGGCTACACCTTC
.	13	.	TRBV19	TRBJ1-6	CASSMGANSPLHF	TGTGCCAGTAGTATGGGGGCGAATTCACCCCTCCACTTT
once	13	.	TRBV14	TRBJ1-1	CASSHNDGRGAFF	TGTGCCAGCAGCCACAACGACGGACGAGGGGCTTTCTTT
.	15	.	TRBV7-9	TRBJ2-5	CASSAVDFRAETQYF	TGTGCCAGCAGCGCCGTGGACTTCCGGGCAGAGACCCAGTACTTC
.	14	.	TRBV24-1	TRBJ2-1	CATSTGQGWDEQFF	TGTGCCACCAGTACGGGGCAGGGGTGGGATGAGCAGTTCTTC
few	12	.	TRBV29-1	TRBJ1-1	CSVSTGQVEAFF	TGCAGCGTATCAACAGGTCAAGTTGAAGCTTTCTTT
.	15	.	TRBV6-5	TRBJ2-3	CASSYSGRGTDTQYF	TGTGCCAGCAGTTACTCCGGTAGAGGCACAGATACGCAGTATTTT
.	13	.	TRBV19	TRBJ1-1	CASSLGGGAEAFF	TGTGCCAGTAGTCTAGGAGGGGGGGCTGAAGCTTTCTTT
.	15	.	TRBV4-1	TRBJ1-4	CASSSWGGGSEKLFF	TGCGCCAGCAGCTCCTGGGGAGGGGGTAGTGAAAAACTGTTTTTT
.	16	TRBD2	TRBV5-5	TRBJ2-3	CASSLLAGRLRDTQYF	TGTGCCAGCAGCTTGTTAGCGGGAAGGCTCAGAGATACGCAGTATTTT
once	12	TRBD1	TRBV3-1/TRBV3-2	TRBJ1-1	CASSRGTGSFLF	TGTGCCAGCAGCCGCGGGACAGGGAGCTTTCTCTTT
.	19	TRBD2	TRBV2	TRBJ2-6	CASFRALAGGRGGANVLTF	TGTGCCAGCTTTAGGGCCCTAGCGGGGGGGCGTGGAGGGGCCAACGTCCTGACTTTC
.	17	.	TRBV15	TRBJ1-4	CATSFMKLVVVNEKLFF	TGTGCCACCAGCTTTATGAAGTTAGTGGTCGTTAATGAAAAACTGTTTTTT
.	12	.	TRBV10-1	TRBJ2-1	CASSEGPEVQFF	TGCGCCAGCAGTGAGGGCCCGGAGGTGCAGTTCTTC